This TCR beta chain originates from a study of blood T cell repertoires in COVID-19. Source study methods: Researchers report that nucleated cell counts were estimated from reference gene primer amplification. Assay used: immunoSEQ multiplex PCR; TCRdb lists only in-frame clones, some missing. V, J and clone size reflect that table, while D and trimming were determined from the DNA. The sample yields under 350,000 clones, about 86% seen once. Trimming pared 1 base from V and 5 bases from J, leaving 14 bases between. Germline assignment: CDR1 LGHDT and CDR2 YNNKEL (reference sequence). The CDR3 totals 15 residues.

V is TRBV3-1 (or the pseudogene TRBV3-2) and J is TRBJ2-5; D gene unclear. This receptor was identified in a woman aged 40 to 50 with acute COVID-19. Sequenced: PBMCs or T cells enriched from blood (not recorded which). The chain's CDR3 is CASSQVEQAVETQYF. The CDR3 nucleotides read TGTGCCAGCAGCCAAGTGGAGCAAGCTGTGGAGACCCAGTACTTC.